Each of the 12 T cell receptor beta chains below was sequenced from the same sample in a study of early T cells in non-severe SARS-CoV-2 infection. TCRdb used MiXCR to reprocess the 5' RACE reads, holding one entry per CDR3 protein. Of tens of thousands of distinct CDR3 sequences listed, around 6% are singletons. The sample was whole blood. Receptors were obtained from an adult who was a healthcare worker with PCR-confirmed SARS-CoV-2 infection or an uninfected control (not recorded which).

This clonotype appeared many times. V gene TRBV11-1 combines with J gene TRBJ1-1; 9 bases match TRBD1. CDR3 length: 14 amino acids. The germline gives CDR1 SGHAT, CDR2 FQDESV (reference sequence). With 5 bases clipped from V and 3 bases from J, the junction kept 4 bases outside the gene matches. CDR3 in amino acids: CASSQQGADTEAFF. In DNA, the CDR3 is TGTGCCAGCAGCCAACAGGGGGCTGACACTGAAGCTTTCTTT.

This clonotype has just a few counts. This chain uses TRBV12-3 or TRBV12-4 with TRBJ1-2; TRBD1 matches at 10 bases. The CDR3 contains 14 residues. V dropped 6 bases and J dropped 8; count of bases not matched to a gene: 9. CDR3 in amino acids: CASRGTGDLLGYTF. As DNA, the CDR3 is TGTGCCAGCAGGGGGACAGGGGACCTCTTGGGCTACACCTTC.

V and J are TRBV29-1 and TRBJ1-4; 9 positions match TRBD1. The CDR3 runs to 15 residues. The J segment lost 5 bases and the V segment lost 5 bases, leaving 9 bases of the junction unmatched. Looked up from germline, CDR1 is SQVTM and CDR2 is ANQGSEA. The CDR3 sequence is CSVRFRQGENEKLFF. The CDR3 nucleotides are TGCAGCGTTCGATTCCGACAGGGGGAAAATGAAAAACTGTTTTTT.

This clonotype has just one count. This chain joins TRBV15 and TRBJ1-5; weak D call: TRBD1 (5 bases). CDR3 size: 18 residues. V gave up 1 base and J gave up 6 bases, with 22 bases separating them. CDR1 LNHNV and CDR2 YYDKDF come from the germline V gene (reference sequence). CDR3 in amino acids: CATSRVFPRRGLIQPQHF. CDR3 in DNA: TGTGCCACCAGCAGAGTTTTCCCACGGAGGGGCCTAATTCAGCCCCAGCATTTT.

This clonotype was recorded many times. The chain links TRBV7-6 to TRBJ1-6; weak D call: TRBD1 (6 bases). Trimming cost V 5 bases and J 1 base, with 15 bases left between them. The CDR3 length is 17 residues. The germline V gene encodes CDR1 SGHVS and CDR2 FNYEAQ. This CDR3 is CASSNWGGKSYNSPLHF. CDR3 DNA: TGTGCCAGCAGCAATTGGGGGGGCAAGTCCTATAATTCACCCCTCCACTTT.

The chain recombines TRBV7-6 with TRBJ1-1; 8 positions agree with TRBD1. The CDR3 runs to 16 residues. J gave up 3 bases and V 1 base, and 7 bases lay outside the gene matches. Per the germline V gene, CDR1 is SGHVS and CDR2 is FNYEAQ. CDR3 DNA: TGTGCCAGCAGCTTAGTGGGGAGGACAGGGCACACTGAAGCTTTCTTT. Protein product: CASSLVGRTGHTEAFF.

V is TRBV18 and J is TRBJ1-4; the D is unclear. Trimming took 0 bases from V and 6 from J, leaving 14 bases between them. Germline V gene data show CDR1 as KGHSH and CDR2 as LQKENI. This CDR3 spans 16 amino acids. CDR3 in amino acids: CASSPPSGRLDEKLFF. In nucleotides, the CDR3 is TGTGCCAGCTCACCACCGAGCGGCAGGCTGGATGAAAAACTGTTTTTT.

This clonotype was counted only a few times. The chain carries TRBV27 and TRBJ1-5; D ambiguous. Germline CDR1 MNHEY, CDR2 SMNVEV (reference sequence). V dropped 10 bases and J dropped 6 bases, with 22 bases sitting between them. CDR3 length: 15 residues. Here the CDR3 reads CATTSAFGWIQPQHF. The CDR3 DNA sequence: TGTGCCACCACAAGTGCCTTTGGGTGGATTCAGCCCCAGCATTTT.

This clonotype was observed at least ten times. The chain recombines TRBV6-6 with TRBJ2-3; D is possibly TRBD1 or TRBD2 (6 bases each). V lost 7 bases, J lost 6 bases, and 17 bases lay in between. The CDR3 is 14 residues long. Germline CDR1 and CDR2: MNHNY and SVGAGI (reference sequence). The CDR3 DNA reads as TGTGCCAGCACCCCAGCCGGAGGGGGGGATACGCAGTATTTT. Its translation: CASTPAGGGDTQYF.

This clonotype was seen many times. This chain uses TRBV5-6 with TRBJ2-2, with 7 bases identical to TRBD1. This CDR3 is 15 amino acids long. V shed 2 bases, J shed 3 bases, and the junction held 4 bases outside the gene matches. In germline, CDR1 is SGHDT, CDR2 YYEEEE. The CDR3 region has the DNA TGTGCCAGCAGCTTTGGGCAGGGGGACACCGGGGAGCTGTTTTTT. Its protein is CASSFGQGDTGELFF.

This clonotype showed up many times. The gene calls are TRBV5-5 and TRBJ2-3, with TRBD2 as a possible D gene (6 bases). V shed 2 bases and J shed 2 bases, with 15 bases lying between them. This CDR3 is 16 amino acids long. Germline V lookup: CDR1 SGHKS, CDR2 YYEKEE (reference sequence). Written as DNA, the CDR3 is TGTGCCAGCAGCTTTAGGACCACGGGGGACACAGATACGCAGTATTTT. Its translation: CASSFRTTGDTDTQYF.

This clonotype was counted at least ten times. The rearrangement uses TRBV24-1 and TRBJ2-5, with 8 bases lining up with TRBD2. With V trimmed by 4 bases and J by 5 bases, 8 bases remained unmatched. Germline-derived CDR1 and CDR2 are KGHDR and SFDVKD. The CDR3 runs to 15 residues. In DNA, the CDR3 is TGTGCCACCAGTGACCCGAGCGGGAGCCAGGAGACCCAGTACTTC. Translating gives CATSDPSGSQETQYF.